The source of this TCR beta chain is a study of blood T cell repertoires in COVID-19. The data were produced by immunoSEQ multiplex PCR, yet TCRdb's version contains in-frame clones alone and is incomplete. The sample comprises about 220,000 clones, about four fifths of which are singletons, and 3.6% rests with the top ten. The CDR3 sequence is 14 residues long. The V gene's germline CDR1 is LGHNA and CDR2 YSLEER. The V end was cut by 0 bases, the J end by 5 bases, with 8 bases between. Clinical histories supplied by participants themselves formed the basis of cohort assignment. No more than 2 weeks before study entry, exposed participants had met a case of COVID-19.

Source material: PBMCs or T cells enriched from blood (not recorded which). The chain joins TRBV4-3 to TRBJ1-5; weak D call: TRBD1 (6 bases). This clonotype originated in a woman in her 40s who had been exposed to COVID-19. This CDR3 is CASSQEGGYQPQHF. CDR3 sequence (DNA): TGCGCCAGCAGCCAAGAAGGGGGTTATCAGCCCCAGCATTTT.